This T cell receptor (beta chain) was captured in a study of identical twins. From the 5' RACE reads, TCRdb called clonotypes with MiXCR, one entry per CDR3 protein. The sample contains roughly 1,500,000 distinct CDR3 sequences, around a third of which appear only once. The clonotype comes from a newborn girl in good health. The sequenced material came from cord blood.

The CDR3 sequence is CASSQEKTRGLGTQYF. The CDR3, as DNA: TGTGCCAGCAGCCAAGAGAAAACTAGGGGCCTGGGGACGCAGTATTTT. The rearrangement uses TRBV4-2 and TRBJ2-3, with D perhaps TRBD1 or TRBD2 (5 bases each). Germline loops: CDR1 LGHNA, CDR2 YNFKEQ. With 0 bases removed from V and 9 bases from J, the gap between germline ends came to 19 bases. CDR3 length equals 16 residues.